These T cell receptor beta chains were read from a single sample in a study of blood T cell repertoires in COVID-19. Clones were sequenced by immunoSEQ multiplex PCR, and TCRdb holds only the in-frame ones, with some missing. Among 85,000 or so clones listed, about 95% were seen once. The sample consisted of peripheral blood. These receptors were collected from a human donor with active COVID-19. The donor label of this sample is uncertain. Both conserved end residues are part of each CDR3. The order of the fields is D gene, J gene, CDR3 length, clone size, V gene, CDR3 DNA, CDR3 protein. The D gene is left open where the match is weak. Clone size is shown for a subset of rows, as once, few, many or a class of expanded clone.

>.|TRBJ1-2|13|.|TRBV11-3
TGTGCCAGCAGCTTAGACAGGGGCTATGGCTACACCTTC
CASSLDRGYGYTF
>TRBD2|TRBJ2-5|13|once|TRBV5-4
TGTGCCAGCGGAACTAGCGATGTAGAGACCCAGTACTTC
CASGTSDVETQYF
>.|TRBJ1-5|14|.|TRBV19
TGTGCCAGTAGGGGACATCCTAGCAATCAGCCCCAGCATTTT
CASRGHPSNQPQHF
>.|TRBJ2-7|12|.|TRBV28
TGTGCCAGCAGTAACCAGCTGGAGGAGCAGTACTTC
CASSNQLEEQYF
>.|TRBJ1-3|14|.|TRBV29-1
TGCAGCGTTGAAAAGCCGGTCTCTGGAAACACCATATATTTT
CSVEKPVSGNTIYF
>.|TRBJ2-1|13|few|TRBV12-3/TRBV12-4
TGTGCCAGCAGTTTAGCCCCCCGCAATGAGCAGTTCTTC
CASSLAPRNEQFF
>.|TRBJ1-4|13|.|TRBV28
TGTGCCAGCAGTTTGGGCCGTAATGAAAAACTGTTTTTT
CASSLGRNEKLFF
>.|TRBJ1-2|13|.|TRBV5-5
TGTGCCAGCAGCTTGTCAGGGATTAATGGCTACACCTTC
CASSLSGINGYTF
>.|TRBJ2-1|14|.|TRBV23-1
TGCGCCAGCAGGCCGCGGGGCTCCTACAATGAGCAGTTCTTC
CASRPRGSYNEQFF
>TRBD1|TRBJ1-1|14|.|TRBV25-1
TGTGCCAGCAGTGATCAGGGGGCGGGCACTGAAGCTTTCTTT
CASSDQGAGTEAFF
>.|TRBJ2-3|10|.|TRBV28
TGTGCCAGCTCAACAGATACGCAGTATTTT
CASSTDTQYF
>.|TRBJ1-1|15|.|TRBV7-2
TGTGCCAGCAGCTCCCCCCGGGGGGCGTCCACTGAAGCTTTCTTT
CASSSPRGASTEAFF
>TRBD1|TRBJ2-1|16|.|TRBV5-4
TGTGCCAGCAGCCTGGGGGACAGGGGGCTGTACAATGAGCAGTTCTTC
CASSLGDRGLYNEQFF